This T cell receptor beta chain came from a study of beta chain features in type 1 diabetes. With respect to this clone: Its antigen remains unidentified.

Whole-study findings and limits: All four CD4+ subsets from Type 1 diabetes patients carried moderately but significantly shorter TCRB CDR3s.

The CDR3 has 13 residues. V was clipped by 4 bases and J by 6 bases, with 12 bases between them. Germline CDR1 and CDR2: SGHDN and FVKESK. cDNA synthesis used the whole RNA isolate, giving expressed TCRB sequences. Method: immunoSEQ multiplex PCR; TCRdb's copy keeps in-frame clones and lacks some. The data contain a few hundred thousand clones, about 15% of them singletons. What was sequenced was naive CD4+ T cells from blood. This chain connects TRBV14 to TRBJ1-1; no definite D call. This TCR was sampled from a man younger than 30 with type 1 diabetes. The CDR3 DNA sequence: TGTGCCAGCAGCCCTCACTGGAGCCCTGAAGCTTTCTTT. Translating gives CASSPHWSPEAFF. Full variable domain (missing parts from reference TRBV14 and TRBJ1-1): EAGVTQFPSHSVIEKGQTVTLRCDPISGHDNLYWYRRVMGKEIKFLLHFVKESKQDESGMPNNRFLAERTGGTYSTLKVQPAELEDSGVYFCASSPHWSPEAFFGQGTRLTVV.